This T cell receptor (beta chain) is drawn from a study of CD8+ T cells in alopecia areata. In the study overall: Oral tofacitinib (5 to 10 mg twice daily) was administered to treated patients. Broader study findings: With patients, TCR sharing proved less clear than in mice, a difference possibly related to HLA. Uncertainty remains about how baseline CD8+ expansion links to response, with one nonresponder. Scalp samples also yield sequences from resident alphabeta T cells of normal skin.

Sequencing used cDNA as its template, made by extracting RNA and reverse transcribing it. Data came from immunoSEQ multiplex PCR; TCRdb stores just in-frame clones and leaves some out. Seen here are 250,000 to 350,000 clones, roughly 63% observed once, and the top ten hold around 0.92%. Treatment here: oral pan-JAK inhibitor, 5-10 mg twice daily. This clone was detected a few times. Its antigen is still unknown. The sample in question was CD4+ T cells sorted from blood, obtained at approximately week 52, from a patient treated with tofacitinib. This clonotype originated in a human donor with alopecia areata.

The CDR3 here is CASSLPGGLSTDTQYF. CDR3 bases: TGTGCCAGCAGCTTACCCGGGGGACTTAGCACAGATACGCAGTATTTT. The chain combines TRBV11-2 with TRBJ2-3, with a weak D call TRBD2 (6 bases). The CDR3 sequence is 16 residues long. Trimming left V 2 bases short and J 0 bases short, with 12 bases between. Germline V gene lookup returns CDR1 SGHAT and CDR2 FQNNGV.